Reported below is one T cell receptor beta chain. Germline CDR1 and CDR2: MNHEY and SVGEGT. The length of the CDR3 is 19 residues. The junction had 6 bases not matched to a gene; V was cut back by 0 bases and J by 3 bases. The data belong to a study of T cell repertoires in cytomegalovirus infection. TCRdb itself ran the reads through MiXCR, one entry per CDR3 protein. The data contain a few hundred thousand distinct CDR3 sequences, approximately 25% of them singletons. The sequencing input was PBMCs. The sequence derives from a human donor in good health (CMV status not recorded). Some clones in this sample may be carry-over from other donors' samples. The V call is TRBV6-2 or TRBV6-3, the J call TRBJ2-1; TRBD2 aligns across 15 bases. Here the CDR3 DNA reads TGTGCCAGCAGTTACTCCCGGACTAGCGGGAGGGCCGACTACAATGAGCAGTTCTTC. Amino acids: CASSYSRTSGRADYNEQFF.